These T cell receptor beta chains were read from a single sample in a study of graft-versus-host responses after intestinal transplantation. The protocol was immunoSEQ multiplex PCR, while the TCRdb copy is restricted to in-frame clones and leaves out a portion. There are 57,000 or so clones in the sample; around nine tenths occur only once, and 2.5% to 3% lies in the top ten. The specimen comprised PBMCs, sampled roughly 120 days after intestinal transplantation. All receptors derive from a human patient who received an intestinal transplant, so some T cells may come from the graft donor. CDR3s include the opening cysteine and the closing phenylalanine or tryptophan. The D gene is left open where the match is weak. Clone size is shown for a subset of rows, as once, few, many or a class of expanded clone.

V gene: TRBV30
D gene: .
clone size: .
J gene: TRBJ1-2
CDR3 DNA: TGTGCCTGGAGTTCGGGGAGGGGTGGCTACACCTTC
CDR3 protein: CAWSSGRGGYTF

V gene: TRBV11-3
D gene: .
clone size: .
J gene: TRBJ2-3
CDR3 DNA: TGTGCCAGCAGTCCGACGTCGGCTGCAGATACGCAGTATTTT
CDR3 protein: CASSPTSAADTQYF

V gene: TRBV4-1
D gene: TRBD2
clone size: .
J gene: TRBJ2-1
CDR3 DNA: TGCGCCAGCAGCCAATACCTAGCGGCTCTCTCCTACAATGAGCAGTTCTTC
CDR3 protein: CASSQYLAALSYNEQFF

V gene: TRBV4-1
D gene: .
clone size: .
J gene: TRBJ1-1
CDR3 DNA: TGCGCCAGCAGCCAGGCCGGGAACCGGGCTGAAGCTTTCTTT
CDR3 protein: CASSQAGNRAEAFF

V gene: TRBV20-1
D gene: .
clone size: .
J gene: TRBJ1-4
CDR3 DNA: TGCAGTGCTAGAGATCCGGAAAAACTGTTTTTT
CDR3 protein: CSARDPEKLFF

V gene: TRBV27
D gene: TRBD1
clone size: .
J gene: TRBJ2-7
CDR3 DNA: TGTGCCAGCAGTTTACAGGGACAGCCGTACGAGCAGTACTTC
CDR3 protein: CASSLQGQPYEQYF

V gene: TRBV27
D gene: TRBD1
clone size: once
J gene: TRBJ2-1
CDR3 DNA: TGTGCCAGCAGTACAACCGGGACAGGGGAAAATGAGCAGTTCTTC
CDR3 protein: CASSTTGTGENEQFF

V gene: TRBV5-4
D gene: TRBD2
clone size: .
J gene: TRBJ2-1
CDR3 DNA: TGTGCCAGCAGCTCAAGCGGGAGGGCCTGGAATGAGCAGTTCTTC
CDR3 protein: CASSSSGRAWNEQFF

V gene: TRBV7-3
D gene: .
clone size: .
J gene: TRBJ2-7
CDR3 DNA: TGTGCCAGCAGCCCACAAGCCCAGCTGGGCGAGCAGTACTTC
CDR3 protein: CASSPQAQLGEQYF

V gene: TRBV7-3
D gene: TRBD1
clone size: .
J gene: TRBJ1-1
CDR3 DNA: TGTGCCAGCAGCTCCCAGGGGGACACTGAAGCTTTCTTT
CDR3 protein: CASSSQGDTEAFF

V gene: TRBV7-2
D gene: TRBD1
clone size: .
J gene: TRBJ2-7
CDR3 DNA: TGTGCCAGCAGCTTCCGTGAACAGGGGGTCTACGAGCAGTACTTC
CDR3 protein: CASSFREQGVYEQYF

V gene: TRBV7-9
D gene: .
clone size: .
J gene: TRBJ1-1
CDR3 DNA: TGTGCCAGCAGCTTAGGGTATAGCGGGTTTTACGCTGAAGCTTTCTTT
CDR3 protein: CASSLGYSGFYAEAFF

V gene: TRBV19
D gene: TRBD1
clone size: .
J gene: TRBJ1-1
CDR3 DNA: TGTGCCAGTAGGATACAGGGGGCGGGGAACACTGAAGCTTTCTTT
CDR3 protein: CASRIQGAGNTEAFF

V gene: TRBV5-5
D gene: .
clone size: .
J gene: TRBJ2-5
CDR3 DNA: TGTGCCAGCAGCACACAGGGAAAAGAGACCCAGTACTTC
CDR3 protein: CASSTQGKETQYF

V gene: TRBV4-2
D gene: .
clone size: .
J gene: TRBJ2-1
CDR3 DNA: TGTGCCAGCAGCCAAGCCGGGGGCTCCTACAATGAGCAGTTCTTC
CDR3 protein: CASSQAGGSYNEQFF

V gene: TRBV28
D gene: .
clone size: .
J gene: TRBJ2-7
CDR3 DNA: TGTGCCAGCAGTTTATCTACAGGGGGGGACGAGCAGTACTTC
CDR3 protein: CASSLSTGGDEQYF

V gene: TRBV10-3
D gene: TRBD1
clone size: .
J gene: TRBJ2-5
CDR3 DNA: TGTGCCATCAGCGACAGGGGCGTACAAGAGACCCAGTACTTC
CDR3 protein: CAISDRGVQETQYF

V gene: TRBV6-5
D gene: TRBD1
clone size: .
J gene: TRBJ1-6
CDR3 DNA: TGTGCCAGCAGTTACCCCCCGGACAGGGGCTCACCCCTCCACTTT
CDR3 protein: CASSYPPDRGSPLHF

V gene: TRBV19
D gene: .
clone size: .
J gene: TRBJ1-1
CDR3 DNA: TGTGCCAGTAGTCCCACCCTGGGGAACACTGAAGCTTTCTTT
CDR3 protein: CASSPTLGNTEAFF

V gene: TRBV7-6
D gene: .
clone size: .
J gene: TRBJ2-3
CDR3 DNA: TGTGCCAGCAGCGGTTCGGGGGCCTATGGGCAGTATTTT
CDR3 protein: CASSGSGAYGQYF

V gene: TRBV5-1
D gene: TRBD2
clone size: .
J gene: TRBJ2-1
CDR3 DNA: TGCGCCAGCAGCTTGGCCCCTAGCGGGGCGGACAATGAGCAGTTCTTC
CDR3 protein: CASSLAPSGADNEQFF

V gene: TRBV7-9
D gene: .
clone size: .
J gene: TRBJ2-3
CDR3 DNA: TGTGCCAGCAGCTTAGAGGGGGGCAGCACAGATACGCAGTATTTT
CDR3 protein: CASSLEGGSTDTQYF

V gene: TRBV5-1
D gene: .
clone size: .
J gene: TRBJ2-5
CDR3 DNA: TGCGCCAGCAGCTTGGAAACTAGTGAAGAGACCCAGTACTTC
CDR3 protein: CASSLETSEETQYF

V gene: TRBV19
D gene: .
clone size: .
J gene: TRBJ1-1
CDR3 DNA: TGTGCCAGTAGTCCTCGGGGGCTGGGAGCTTTCTTT
CDR3 protein: CASSPRGLGAFF